These T cell receptor beta chains were read from a single sample in a study of control samples from healthy donors and cancer patients. Clones were read by immunoSEQ multiplex PCR, and TCRdb kept only the in-frame ones, dropping some. The table shows approximately 82,000 clones, with over 75% occurring only once. The material sequenced was blood. Every receptor here comes from a man in his fifties or sixties in good health. Both conserved end residues are part of each CDR3. The order of the fields is V gene, clone size, J gene, D gene, CDR3 protein, CDR3 DNA. The D gene is left open where the match is weak. A row's size may be missing; if present it is once, few, many or a size class.

V gene: TRBV30; clone size: .; J gene: TRBJ2-7; D gene: .; CDR3 protein: CAWTGITYEQYF; CDR3 DNA: TGTGCCTGGACAGGGATAACCTACGAGCAGTACTTC
V gene: TRBV7-2; clone size: .; J gene: TRBJ1-6; D gene: .; CDR3 protein: CASSLALGAGDSPLHF; CDR3 DNA: TGTGCCAGCAGCTTAGCGCTCGGTGCGGGGGATTCACCCCTCCACTTT
V gene: TRBV6-5; clone size: .; J gene: TRBJ1-1; D gene: .; CDR3 protein: CASSAPGFIKTEAFF; CDR3 DNA: TGTGCCAGCAGCGCCCCGGGGTTTATAAAAACTGAAGCTTTCTTT
V gene: TRBV27; clone size: .; J gene: TRBJ1-1; D gene: .; CDR3 protein: CASSLTTDKCEAFF; CDR3 DNA: TGTGCCAGCAGTTTAACTACGGACAAGTGTGAAGCTTTCTTT
V gene: TRBV15; clone size: .; J gene: TRBJ1-5; D gene: .; CDR3 protein: CATSRDISNQPQHF; CDR3 DNA: TGTGCCACCAGCAGAGATATTAGCAATCAGCCCCAGCATTTT
V gene: TRBV18; clone size: .; J gene: TRBJ1-1; D gene: TRBD1; CDR3 protein: CASSPSGGDTEAFF; CDR3 DNA: TGTGCCAGCTCACCGTCAGGGGGGGACACTGAAGCTTTCTTT
V gene: TRBV7-6; clone size: .; J gene: TRBJ2-3; D gene: TRBD2; CDR3 protein: CASSSLTPTSGSTDTQYF; CDR3 DNA: TGTGCCAGCAGCTCCTTAACTCCGACTAGCGGGAGCACAGATACGCAGTATTTT
V gene: TRBV11-2; clone size: .; J gene: TRBJ2-7; D gene: .; CDR3 protein: CASSPGGGRMDEQYF; CDR3 DNA: TGTGCCAGCAGCCCGGGCGGCGGCAGAATGGACGAGCAGTACTTC
V gene: TRBV7-3; clone size: .; J gene: TRBJ2-1; D gene: TRBD2; CDR3 protein: CASSLTLAGVGEQFF; CDR3 DNA: TGTGCCAGCAGTCTTACCCTAGCGGGGGTGGGAGAGCAGTTCTTC
V gene: TRBV7-9; clone size: .; J gene: TRBJ1-4; D gene: .; CDR3 protein: CASSLGDMGENEKLFF; CDR3 DNA: TGTGCCAGCAGCTTAGGTGATATGGGGGAGAATGAAAAACTGTTTTTT
V gene: TRBV10-1; clone size: .; J gene: TRBJ2-5; D gene: TRBD1; CDR3 protein: CASSPGGQVKETQYF; CDR3 DNA: TGCGCCAGCAGTCCTGGGGGACAGGTAAAAGAGACCCAGTACTTC
V gene: TRBV19; clone size: .; J gene: TRBJ1-6; D gene: .; CDR3 protein: CASSISGESPLHF; CDR3 DNA: TGTGCCAGTAGTATCTCAGGGGAATCACCCCTCCACTTT
V gene: TRBV4-1; clone size: once; J gene: TRBJ2-7; D gene: TRBD2; CDR3 protein: CASSRETSGISYEQYF; CDR3 DNA: TGCGCCAGCAGCCGAGAGACTAGCGGTATATCCTACGAGCAGTACTTC
V gene: TRBV4-3; clone size: .; J gene: TRBJ1-2; D gene: .; CDR3 protein: CASSQASDTITMSYTF; CDR3 DNA: TGCGCCAGCAGCCAGGCTTCTGACACTATAACTATGAGCTACACCTTC
V gene: TRBV7-3; clone size: .; J gene: TRBJ2-2; D gene: TRBD1; CDR3 protein: CASSLGQGAGGELFF; CDR3 DNA: TGTGCCAGCAGCTTAGGACAGGGGGCCGGCGGGGAGCTGTTTTTT
V gene: TRBV9; clone size: .; J gene: TRBJ1-3; D gene: .; CDR3 protein: CASSGGTPNAGDTIYF; CDR3 DNA: TGTGCCAGCAGCGGAGGGACACCCAACGCTGGGGACACCATATATTTT
V gene: TRBV7-3; clone size: .; J gene: TRBJ1-5; D gene: .; CDR3 protein: CASSSNHRGENQPQHF; CDR3 DNA: TGTGCCAGCAGCTCAAACCACCGGGGGGAAAATCAGCCCCAGCATTTT
V gene: TRBV6-2/TRBV6-3; clone size: once; J gene: TRBJ1-2; D gene: .; CDR3 protein: CASSYGRDYGYTF; CDR3 DNA: TGTGCCAGCAGTTACGGGAGGGACTATGGCTACACCTTC
V gene: TRBV5-5; clone size: .; J gene: TRBJ2-3; D gene: .; CDR3 protein: CASSFSVGPDTQYF; CDR3 DNA: TGTGCCAGCAGCTTCAGTGTGGGCCCAGATACGCAGTATTTT
V gene: TRBV18; clone size: .; J gene: TRBJ2-7; D gene: TRBD2; CDR3 protein: CASSPGTSGANHEQYF; CDR3 DNA: TGTGCCAGCTCACCCGGGACTAGCGGGGCTAACCACGAGCAGTACTTC
V gene: TRBV15; clone size: .; J gene: TRBJ2-6; D gene: .; CDR3 protein: CATHRSSGANVLTF; CDR3 DNA: TGTGCCACTCACAGGAGCTCTGGGGCCAACGTCCTGACTTTC
V gene: TRBV19; clone size: .; J gene: TRBJ1-2; D gene: .; CDR3 protein: CASSTPEGGGYGYTF; CDR3 DNA: TGTGCCAGTAGTACCCCGGAGGGCGGGGGCTATGGCTACACCTTC
V gene: TRBV5-1; clone size: .; J gene: TRBJ2-5; D gene: TRBD1; CDR3 protein: CASSRGQGVFFQETQYF; CDR3 DNA: TGCGCCTCTTCCCGTGGACAGGGCGTGTTCTTCCAAGAGACCCAGTACTTC
V gene: TRBV6-5; clone size: .; J gene: TRBJ1-2; D gene: .; CDR3 protein: CASTLTGTANYGYTF; CDR3 DNA: TGTGCCAGCACCCTAACAGGGACCGCTAACTATGGCTACACCTTC
V gene: TRBV14; clone size: .; J gene: TRBJ1-2; D gene: .; CDR3 protein: CASSQTNAGSGYTF; CDR3 DNA: TGTGCCAGCAGCCAAACTAATGCCGGGTCTGGCTACACCTTC
V gene: TRBV18; clone size: .; J gene: TRBJ1-2; D gene: .; CDR3 protein: CASSPMGDYGYTF; CDR3 DNA: TGTGCCAGCTCACCAATGGGGGACTATGGCTACACCTTC
V gene: TRBV19; clone size: .; J gene: TRBJ2-3; D gene: .; CDR3 protein: CASSMVVTDTQYF; CDR3 DNA: TGTGCCAGTAGTATGGTAGTGACAGATACGCAGTATTTT
V gene: TRBV5-4; clone size: once; J gene: TRBJ2-1; D gene: TRBD2; CDR3 protein: CASSLAMTSGSSYNEQFF; CDR3 DNA: TGTGCCAGCAGCTTGGCCATGACTAGCGGGAGCTCCTACAATGAGCAGTTCTTC
V gene: TRBV5-4; clone size: once; J gene: TRBJ1-1; D gene: .; CDR3 protein: CASSSSFSTGNTEAFF; CDR3 DNA: TGTGCCAGCAGCTCCTCCTTTTCGACAGGAAACACTGAAGCTTTCTTT